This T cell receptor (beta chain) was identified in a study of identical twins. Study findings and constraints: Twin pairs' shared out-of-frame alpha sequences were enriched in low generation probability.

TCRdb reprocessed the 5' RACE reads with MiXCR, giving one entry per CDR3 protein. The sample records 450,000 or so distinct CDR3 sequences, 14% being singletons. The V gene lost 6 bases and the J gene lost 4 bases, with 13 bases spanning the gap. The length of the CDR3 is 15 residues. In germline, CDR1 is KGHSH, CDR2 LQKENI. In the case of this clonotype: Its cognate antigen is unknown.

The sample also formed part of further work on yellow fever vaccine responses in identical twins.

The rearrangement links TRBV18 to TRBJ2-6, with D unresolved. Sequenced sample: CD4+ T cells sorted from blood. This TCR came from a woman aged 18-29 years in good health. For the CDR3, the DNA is TGTGCCAGCTCGAACGTCCTAGGAGGGGCCAACGTCCTGACTTTC. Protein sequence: CASSNVLGGANVLTF.